This entry lists 19 T cell receptor beta chains sequenced from one sample in a study of T-cell memory formation after mild COVID-19. TCRdb independently ran MiXCR on the 5' RACE reads; one entry per CDR3 protein. The sample carries some 100,000 distinct CDR3 sequences, approximately 12% recorded once. The sequenced sample consisted of PBMCs or a T cell subset sorted from them (not recorded which). The receptors were gathered from a man aged 18 to 30 who had mild COVID-19 (a few samples of this study predate the infection). Cell type and time point are not known.

The V gene is TRBV7-9, the J gene TRBJ1-5, with 8 bases identical to TRBD1. Per the germline V gene, CDR1 is SEHNR and CDR2 is FQNEAQ (reference sequence). V lost 5 bases to trimming and J lost 4 bases; unmatched junction nucleotides: 7. The CDR3 length is 15 residues. The DNA of the CDR3 is TGTGCCAGCAGCGCTACAGGGGGTGAGAATCAGCCCCAGCATTTT. This gives the protein CASSATGGENQPQHF.

This clonotype was detected a few times. The chain has TRBV12-3 or TRBV12-4 and TRBJ2-2; no clear D gene. V shed 5 bases and J shed 3 bases, with 4 bases lying between them. The CDR3 sequence is 12 residues long. This CDR3 reads CASSVDTGELFF. In DNA, the CDR3 is TGTGCCAGCAGTGTTGACACCGGGGAGCTGTTTTTT.

This clonotype has a handful of counts. The chain links TRBV5-6 to TRBJ2-4; D ambiguous. There are 14 residues in the CDR3. V lost 1 base and J lost 4, with 9 bases in between. CDR1 is SGHDT and CDR2 is YYEEEE in the germline V gene. The CDR3 protein is CASSLLLMKNIQYF. The CDR3 bases are TGTGCCAGCAGCTTGTTACTAATGAAAAACATTCAGTACTTC.

This clonotype was found many times. The chain joins TRBV28 to TRBJ2-3; possibly TRBD2 for D (5 bases). CDR1 MDHEN and CDR2 SYDVKM come from the germline V gene. V lost 8 bases and J lost 2, with 11 bases in between. The CDR3 is 13 amino acids. The CDR3 reads CASAGRNTDTQYF. The CDR3 DNA is TGTGCCAGCGCGGGCCGTAACACAGATACGCAGTATTTT. Drawing the rest from reference TRBV28 and TRBJ2-3, the complete variable domain is DVKVTQSSRYLVKRTGEKVFLECVQDMDHENMFWYRQDPGLGLRLIYFSYDVKMKEKGDIPEGYSVSREKKERFSLILESASTNQTSMYLCASAGRNTDTQYFGPGTRLTVL.

The chain joins TRBV20-1 to TRBJ1-4; D ambiguous. The CDR3 covers 14 residues. The V and J ends lost 3 bases and 0 bases respectively, with 8 bases between them. The germline gives CDR1 DFQATT, CDR2 SNEGSKA (reference sequence). The CDR3 protein is CSASNSPTNEKLFF. In DNA form, the CDR3 reads TGCAGTGCTAGCAACAGTCCAACTAATGAAAAACTGTTTTTT.

In this sample, this clonotype turned up a few times. DNA of the CDR3: TGTGCCAGCAGCCTCCCTGACAGGGTCCCCGGGGAGCTGTTTTTT. Its protein is CASSLPDRVPGELFF. The J gene is TRBJ2-2, the V gene TRBV12-3 or TRBV12-4; 7 bases align to TRBD1. The ends lost 6 bases at V and 6 bases at J; junction bases unmatched: 10. The CDR3 has 15 residues.

This clonotype was seen only a few times. V is TRBV4-1 and J is TRBJ2-2, with TRBD2 identical over 8 bases. Germline CDR1 MGHRA, CDR2 YSYEKL. The ends lost 4 bases at V and 4 bases at J; junction bases unmatched: 11. CDR3 length equals 17 residues. CDR3 residues: CASSLSEGRGATGELFF. DNA of the CDR3: TGCGCCAGCAGCCTTAGCGAGGGGCGGGGGGCCACCGGGGAGCTGTTTTTT.

The J gene is TRBJ2-1, the V gene TRBV9; D may be TRBD1 (5 bases). Germline assignment: CDR1 SGDLS and CDR2 YYNGEE. V shed 3 bases and J shed 7 bases, with 11 bases lying between them. This CDR3 spans 13 amino acids. As DNA, the CDR3 is TGTGCCAGCAGCGCCGACAGCAATAATGAGCAGTTCTTC. This sequence encodes CASSADSNNEQFF.

CDR3 in DNA: TGTGCCAGCAGCTTATCAGCACTAGCATCACCCGGGGAGCTGTTTTTT. Its translation is CASSLSALASPGELFF. The chain links TRBV11-2 to TRBJ2-2, with a weak D call TRBD2 (6 bases). Germline-derived CDR1 and CDR2 are SGHAT and FQNNGV. The CDR3 sequence is 16 residues long. V dropped 2 bases and J dropped 6 bases, with 16 bases sitting between them.

J is TRBJ2-3 and V is TRBV4-3; possible D gene TRBD2, 7 bases. The V and J ends lost 4 bases and 4 bases respectively, with 21 bases between them. The CDR3 spans 17 residues. CDR1 and CDR2 (germline): LGHNA, YSLEER. CDR3 in DNA: TGCGCCAGCAGCCCTGGTAGGGGGGGGCCTAGGGCAGATACGCAGTATTTT. Amino acid sequence: CASSPGRGGPRADTQYF.

CDR3: CASSPSSGVTYNSPLHF. The CDR3 nucleotides are TGTGCCAGCAGTCCCTCCAGCGGGGTTACATATAATTCACCCCTCCACTTT. The gene calls are TRBV9 and TRBJ1-6; D unclear. The germline CDR1 and CDR2 sequences are SGDLS and YYNGEE. CDR3 length: 17 residues. Trimming cost V 5 bases and J 4 bases, with 19 bases left between them.

This clonotype was observed a few times. V gene TRBV20-1 combines with J gene TRBJ1-1; D is unclear. The CDR3 is 14 residues long. Germline CDR1 DFQATT, CDR2 SNEGSKA (reference sequence). Trimming took off 6 bases at V and 1 base at J, with 15 bases between the two ends. The CDR3 DNA reads as TGCAGTGCGAACTCAATCTTGGGGAACACTGAAGCTTTCTTT. Translated: CSANSILGNTEAFF.

The chain has TRBV6-2 or TRBV6-3 and TRBJ2-3; a possible D gene is TRBD2 (6 bases). CDR1 and CDR2 from the germline V gene are MNHEY and SVGEGT. V lost 5 bases and J 4 bases, leaving 19 bases between the germline ends. This CDR3 region has 16 residues. The DNA for the CDR3 is TGTGCCAGCAGTGCCGCGAGCGGGTGGGCCGCAGATACGCAGTATTTT. It encodes CASSAASGWAADTQYF.

In its sample, this clonotype was seen many times. The gene calls are TRBV7-9 and TRBJ2-3; tentatively, D is TRBD2 (6 bases). Trimming removed 3 bases at V and 2 bases at J, with 18 bases between. The V gene's germline CDR1 is SEHNR and CDR2 FQNEAQ (reference sequence). The CDR3 has 17 residues. CDR3 DNA sequence: TGTGCCAGCAGCTTGGGGACTCTACCTGTCACCACAGATACGCAGTATTTT. Residues: CASSLGTLPVTTDTQYF. Full variable domain (missing parts from reference TRBV7-9 and TRBJ2-3): DTGVSQNPRHKITKRGQNVTFRCDPISEHNRLYWYRQTLGQGPEFLTYFQNEAQLEKSRLLSDRFSAERPKGSFSTLEIQRTEQGDSAMYLCASSLGTLPVTTDTQYFGPGTRLTVL.

A few counts support this clonotype. The chain carries TRBV10-1 and TRBJ2-1; a weak D match, TRBD2 (6 bases). V shed 2 bases and J shed 10 bases, with 12 bases lying between them. Germline CDR1 reads WNHNN; CDR2 reads SYGVQD (reference sequence). The CDR3 sequence is 13 residues long. CDR3 sequence (DNA): TGCGCCAGCAGTGAGGCATATCGGGAGGAGCAGTTCTTC. Its protein product is CASSEAYREEQFF.

The sample holds a few counts of this clonotype. The chain employs TRBV4-1 and TRBJ1-3; a possible D gene is TRBD1 (5 bases). V lost 0 bases and J 4 bases, leaving 13 bases between the germline ends. Germline V gene data show CDR1 as MGHRA and CDR2 as YSYEKL. The CDR3 runs to 16 residues. CDR3 sequence reads: CASSQEGVAGGNTIYF. For the CDR3, the DNA is TGCGCCAGCAGCCAAGAAGGGGTTGCGGGGGGAAACACCATATATTTT.

This clonotype was seen at least ten times. CDR3 loop: CASSQDLGRTQETQYF. CDR3 DNA sequence: TGCGCCAGCAGCCAAGATCTAGGTCGGACCCAAGAGACCCAGTACTTC. The gene calls are TRBV4-3 and TRBJ2-5, with D uncertain. Trimming shortened V by 0 bases and J by 1 base, and 12 bases separated the two germline ends. Germline loops: CDR1 LGHNA, CDR2 YSLEER. CDR3 size: 16 residues.

The chain joins TRBV11-2 to TRBJ2-3; 7 nucleotides match TRBD1. The CDR3 contains 14 residues. V was pared by 0 bases and J by 6 bases, with 3 bases of the junction left unmatched. The germline gives CDR1 SGHAT, CDR2 FQNNGV. The CDR3 DNA is TGTGCCAGCAGCTTAGAGACAGGGCGGGATACGCAGTATTTT. It translates to CASSLETGRDTQYF.

This clonotype was counted only a few times. This chain connects TRBV20-1 to TRBJ2-5; D unresolved. In germline, CDR1 is DFQATT, CDR2 SNEGSKA (reference sequence). This CDR3 has 13 residues. With 2 bases removed from V and 10 bases from J, the gap between germline ends came to 17 bases. CDR3 sequence (DNA): TGCAGTGCTAGACTAGATTTATCACCCGGCCAGTACTTC. This sequence encodes CSARLDLSPGQYF.